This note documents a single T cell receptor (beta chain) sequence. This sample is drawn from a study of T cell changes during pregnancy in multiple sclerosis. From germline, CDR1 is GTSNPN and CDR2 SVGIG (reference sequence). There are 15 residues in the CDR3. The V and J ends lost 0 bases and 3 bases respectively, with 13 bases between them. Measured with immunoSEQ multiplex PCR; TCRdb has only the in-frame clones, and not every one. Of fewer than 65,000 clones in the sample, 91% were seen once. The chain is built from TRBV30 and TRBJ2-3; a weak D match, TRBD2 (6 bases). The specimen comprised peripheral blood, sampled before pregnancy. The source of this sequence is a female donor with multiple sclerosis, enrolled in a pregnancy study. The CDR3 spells CAWSVLGGRTDTQYF. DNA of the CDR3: TGTGCCTGGAGTGTACTAGGAGGGAGGACAGATACGCAGTATTTT. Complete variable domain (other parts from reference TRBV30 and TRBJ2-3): SQTIHQWPATLVQPVGSPLSLECTVEGTSNPNLYWYRQAAGRGLQLLFYSVGIGQISSEVPQNLSASRPQDRQFILSSKKLLLSDSGFYLCAWSVLGGRTDTQYFGPGTRLTVL.